This TCR beta chain was captured by sequencing in a study of shared clonotypes between healthy human individuals. Clones were sequenced by immunoSEQ multiplex PCR, and TCRdb holds only the in-frame ones, with some missing. The sample consists of 2.3 million or so clones, just over 90% of them appearing once. Trimming took 0 bases from V and 6 from J; bases not matched to a gene: 6. Germline V CDR1 and CDR2: SGHRS, YFSETQ. CDR3 length: 14 amino acids. Sequencing used naive CD4+ T cells from PBMCs. Stated subset: CD45RA+ positively selected. The sequence came from a young man in good health. Some clones in this sample may be carry-over from other donors' samples. The gene calls are TRBV5-1 and TRBJ2-7, with TRBD2 identical over 7 bases. The CDR3 DNA reads as TGCGCCAGCAGCTTGGGACTAGCCTTCTCCGAGCAGTACTTC. Translating it yields CASSLGLAFSEQYF.